Listed here are 18 T cell receptor beta chains from one sample, sequenced in a study of blood T cell repertoires in COVID-19. Generated by immunoSEQ multiplex PCR, the TCRdb table keeps only in-frame clones and is missing some. Among roughly 100,000 clones listed, 65% to 90% were seen once. Sequenced material: peripheral blood. These receptors were obtained from a man between 45 and 60 years old with acute or convalescent COVID-19.

The V gene is TRBV6-5, the J gene TRBJ1-3, with 9 bases aligning to TRBD1. The junction had 9 bases not matched to a gene; V was cut back by 11 bases and J by 4 bases. The CDR3 runs 14 residues. CDR1 MNHEY and CDR2 SVGAGI come from the germline V gene. CDR3 amino acids: CAGRTGDAGNTIYF. Written as DNA, the CDR3 is TGTGCCGGTCGGACAGGGGATGCCGGAAACACCATATATTTT.

The chain recombines TRBV6-5 with TRBJ1-3; 10 bases agree with TRBD1. V lost 2 bases and J lost 7; bases outside the gene matches: 5. The CDR3 runs 15 residues. Germline lookup yields CDR1 MNHEY and CDR2 SVGAGI. CDR3 coding DNA: TGTGCCAGCAGTTACATGGGACAGGGGATGAACACCATATATTTT. This codes for CASSYMGQGMNTIYF.

The chain couples TRBV10-2 to TRBJ1-1; unclear D gene. V was cut by 3 bases and J by 0 bases, with 5 bases left in between. CDR1 is WSHSY and CDR2 is SAAADI in the germline V gene. This CDR3 region has 13 residues. The CDR3 loop reads CASSDQVNTEAFF. In DNA, the CDR3 is TGCGCCAGCAGTGATCAGGTGAACACTGAAGCTTTCTTT.

The chain has TRBV11-2 and TRBJ2-7; D not certain. Germline V lookup: CDR1 SGHAT, CDR2 FQNNGV. The CDR3 totals 13 residues. V was trimmed by 0 bases and J by 2 bases, leaving 5 bases between them. This chain's CDR3 is CASSLDSTYEQYF. Written as DNA, the CDR3 is TGTGCCAGCAGCTTAGATAGCACCTACGAGCAGTACTTC.

The chain uses TRBV6-5 and TRBJ2-7, with 7 bases that match TRBD1. The CDR3 runs to 11 residues. The germline CDR1 and CDR2 sequences are MNHEY and SVGAGI. V gave up 6 bases and J gave up 6 bases; unmatched junction bases: 2. In DNA form, the CDR3 reads TGTGCCAGCAGAGGACAGGCCGAGCAGTACTTC. Its translation is CASRGQAEQYF.

The chain links TRBV7-8 to TRBJ2-2; D perhaps matches TRBD1 (6 bases). The germline V gene encodes CDR1 SGHVS and CDR2 FQNEAQ. Trimming removed 4 bases from V and 4 bases from J, with 13 bases in between. The CDR3 consists of 15 residues. The DNA for the CDR3 is TGTGCCAGCAGCTACCCAAGGGGGAGCACCGGGGAGCTGTTTTTT. Its protein is CASSYPRGSTGELFF. Drawing the rest from reference TRBV7-8 and TRBJ2-2, the complete variable domain is GAGVSQSPRYKVAKRGQDVALRCDPISGHVSLFWYQQALGQGPEFLTYFQNEAQLDKSGLPSDRFFAERPEGSVSTLKIQRTQQEDSAVYLCASSYPRGSTGELFFGEGSRLTVL.

V usage is TRBV7-8 and J usage is TRBJ2-3, with D possibly matching TRBD2 (7 bases). Germline CDR1 is SGHVS and CDR2 is FQNEAQ. Trimming cost V 1 base and J 8 bases, with 16 bases left between them. This CDR3 has 15 residues. The DNA for the CDR3 is TGTGCCAGCAGCTTAGAGGGGGGGTTTCTGGGTACGCAGTATTTT. This encodes CASSLEGGFLGTQYF. Together with reference TRBV7-8 and TRBJ2-3, the CDR3 gives the full variable domain: GAGVSQSPRYKVAKRGQDVALRCDPISGHVSLFWYQQALGQGPEFLTYFQNEAQLDKSGLPSDRFFAERPEGSVSTLKIQRTQQEDSAVYLCASSLEGGFLGTQYFGPGTRLTVL.

The rearrangement links TRBV19 to TRBJ1-1, with 9 bases aligning to TRBD1. Germline V gene data show CDR1 as LNHDA and CDR2 as SQIVND (reference sequence). This CDR3 is 14 amino acids long. Trimming took 6 bases from V and 7 from J; bases not matched to a gene: 9. The CDR3 spells CASSMDRGILEAFF. The CDR3 DNA reads TGTGCCAGTAGCATGGACAGGGGAATCCTTGAAGCTTTCTTT.

The chain uses TRBV6-4 and TRBJ1-4; TRBD1 matches 8 bases. The J segment lost 0 bases and the V segment lost 5 bases, leaving 8 bases of the junction unmatched. The CDR3 spans 17 residues. Germline V gene data show CDR1 as MRHNA and CDR2 as SNTAGT. CDR3 in amino acids: CASSRPGQVSTNEKLFF. DNA of the CDR3: TGTGCCAGCAGTCGCCCGGGACAGGTGTCAACTAATGAAAAACTGTTTTTT.

The rearrangement joins TRBV7-9 to TRBJ1-6, with a possible D match to TRBD1 (5 bases). Trimming removed 4 bases at V and 10 bases at J, with 11 bases between. CDR1 and CDR2 from the germline V gene are SEHNR and FQNEAQ (reference sequence). This CDR3 comprises 13 residues. The chain's CDR3 is CASSSGSPSPLHF. In nucleotides, the CDR3 is TGTGCCAGCAGCTCAGGGTCCCCGTCACCCCTCCACTTT.

V usage is TRBV29-1 and J usage is TRBJ1-1; 8 positions match TRBD1. From germline, CDR1 is SQVTM and CDR2 ANQGSEA. Trimming removed 6 bases from V and 3 bases from J; junction bases left unmatched: 9. The CDR3 covers 14 residues. CDR3 nucleotide sequence: TGCAGCGTCGGAGGCGACAGGGGCCACACTGAAGCTTTCTTT. Its protein product is CSVGGDRGHTEAFF.

The chain joins TRBV18 to TRBJ1-2; the D gene is possibly TRBD1 (6 bases). The length of the CDR3 is 15 residues. Germline CDR1 KGHSH, CDR2 LQKENI. V gave up 3 bases and J gave up 3 bases, with 14 bases separating them. The CDR3 coding sequence is TGTGCCAGCTCACCTACCGGGACACCCGACTATGGCTACACCTTC. Translated, it gives CASSPTGTPDYGYTF.

This chain links TRBV7-2 with TRBJ1-1; the match to TRBD1 covers 7 bases. Germline values: CDR1 SGHTA, CDR2 FQGNSA. The CDR3 covers 14 residues. J was trimmed by 1 base and V by 3 bases; bases with no gene match: 2. CDR3: CASSFNRGNTEAFF. The CDR3 bases are TGTGCCAGCAGCTTCAACAGGGGGAACACTGAAGCTTTCTTT.

This clone was recorded once. The chain couples TRBV6-1 to TRBJ2-7; TRBD1 might be the D (5 bases). The CDR3 covers 16 residues. Germline CDR1 and CDR2: MNHNS and SASEGT. V was trimmed by 1 base and J by 4 bases, leaving 17 bases between them. Written as DNA, the CDR3 is TGTGCCAGCAGTGAAGGGGGCGGTATCGGGTTGTACGAGCAGTACTTC. This codes for CASSEGGGIGLYEQYF.

The chain combines TRBV13 with TRBJ2-3, with D possibly TRBD1 on 5 matching bases. V lost 5 bases, J lost 6 bases, and 18 bases lay in between. The CDR3 is 15 residues long. Germline V lookup: CDR1 PRHDT, CDR2 FYEKMQ (reference sequence). The CDR3 nucleotides read TGTGCCAGCAGCGTAACAGGCGACCCCCAGGATACGCAGTATTTT. Translated: CASSVTGDPQDTQYF.

CDR3 DNA: TGCGCCAGCAGCCAAGGTCGTAGGACTAGCGGAGACAATGAGCAGTTCTTC. It is translated as CASSQGRRTSGDNEQFF. The chain has TRBV4-1 and TRBJ2-1; 10 nucleotides line up with TRBD2. The CDR3 extends over 17 amino acids. J gave up 5 bases and V 1 base, and 8 bases lay outside the gene matches. Germline loops: CDR1 MGHRA, CDR2 YSYEKL.

This chain links TRBV5-1 with TRBJ1-1; 7 bases match TRBD1. The CDR3 sequence is 15 residues long. The germline CDR1 and CDR2 sequences are SGHRS and YFSETQ. J lost 7 bases, V lost 5 bases, and 14 bases had no gene match. CDR3 region: CASRSPDRAHLEAFF. The CDR3 bases are TGCGCCAGCAGATCCCCAGACAGGGCCCACCTTGAAGCTTTCTTT.

The chain joins TRBV19 to TRBJ1-1; 8 bases align to TRBD1. The junction had 10 bases not matched to a gene; V was cut back by 5 bases and J by 2 bases. Germline V gene data show CDR1 as LNHDA and CDR2 as SQIVND (reference sequence). The CDR3 extends over 16 amino acids. CDR3 nucleotide sequence: TGTGCCAGTAGTCGAGACAGGGGCCGGGGTAACACTGAAGCTTTCTTT. Translation gives CASSRDRGRGNTEAFF.